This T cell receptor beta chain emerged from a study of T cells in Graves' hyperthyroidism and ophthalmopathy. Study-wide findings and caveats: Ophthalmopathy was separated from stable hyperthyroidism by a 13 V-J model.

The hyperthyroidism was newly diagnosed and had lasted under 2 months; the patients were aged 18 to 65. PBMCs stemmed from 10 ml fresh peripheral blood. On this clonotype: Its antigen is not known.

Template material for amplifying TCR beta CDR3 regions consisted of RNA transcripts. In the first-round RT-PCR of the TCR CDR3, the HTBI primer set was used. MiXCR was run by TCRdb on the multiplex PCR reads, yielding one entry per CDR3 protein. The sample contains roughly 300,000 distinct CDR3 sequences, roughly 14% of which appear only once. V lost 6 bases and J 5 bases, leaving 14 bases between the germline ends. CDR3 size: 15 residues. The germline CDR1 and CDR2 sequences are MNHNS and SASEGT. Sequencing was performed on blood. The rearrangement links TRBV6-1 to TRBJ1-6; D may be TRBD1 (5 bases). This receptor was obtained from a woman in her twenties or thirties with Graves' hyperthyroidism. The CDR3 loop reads CASRDPGLDNSPLHF. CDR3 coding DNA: TGTGCCAGCAGAGACCCGGGACTGGATAATTCACCCCTCCACTTT.